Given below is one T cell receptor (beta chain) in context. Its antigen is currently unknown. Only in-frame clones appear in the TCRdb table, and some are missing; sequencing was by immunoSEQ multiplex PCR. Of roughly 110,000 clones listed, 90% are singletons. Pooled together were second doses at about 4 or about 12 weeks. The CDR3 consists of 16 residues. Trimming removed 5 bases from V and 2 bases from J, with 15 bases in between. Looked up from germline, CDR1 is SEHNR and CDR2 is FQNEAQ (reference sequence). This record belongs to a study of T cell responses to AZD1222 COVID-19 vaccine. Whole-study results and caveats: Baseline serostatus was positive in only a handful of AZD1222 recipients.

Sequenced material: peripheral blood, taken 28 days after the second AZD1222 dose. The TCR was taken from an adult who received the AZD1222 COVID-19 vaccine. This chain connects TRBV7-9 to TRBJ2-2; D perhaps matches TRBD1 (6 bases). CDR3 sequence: CASSARQASNTGELFF. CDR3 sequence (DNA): TGTGCCAGCAGCGCGCGACAGGCATCCAACACCGGGGAGCTGTTTTTT.